This T cell receptor (beta chain) originates from a study of tumor and adjacent non-tumor tissue in lung cancer. The overall study: Approximately 4 million productive TCRbeta reads were obtained per sample on average. Study-wide findings and caveats: Tumor tissue had significantly higher TCR diversity than normal lung.

Points on this clonotype: The antigen is unknown. A single base separates this from a much larger clone, so it may be a read error.

TCRbeta libraries were built with three rounds of nested PCR, modified from ARM-PCR. MiXCR, applied by TCRdb to the multiplex PCR reads, yields one record per CDR3 protein. The sample contains 75,000 to 80,000 distinct CDR3 sequences, 65% to 90% of which appear only once. The template was RNA from unsorted bulk tissue. V lost 10 bases and J lost 4; bases outside the gene matches: 5. This CDR3 has 13 residues. Germline V gene sequence: CDR1 SNHLY, CDR2 FYNNEI. The rearrangement uses TRBV2 and TRBJ1-4; 8 bases line up with TRBD1. Sequenced material: lung tumor tissue. The clonotype was recovered from a woman between 45 and 60 years old with non-small cell lung cancer. CDR3 in amino acids: CANRQGINEKLFF. Written as DNA, the CDR3 is TGTGCCAACAGACAGGGGATTAATGAAAAACTGTTTTTT.